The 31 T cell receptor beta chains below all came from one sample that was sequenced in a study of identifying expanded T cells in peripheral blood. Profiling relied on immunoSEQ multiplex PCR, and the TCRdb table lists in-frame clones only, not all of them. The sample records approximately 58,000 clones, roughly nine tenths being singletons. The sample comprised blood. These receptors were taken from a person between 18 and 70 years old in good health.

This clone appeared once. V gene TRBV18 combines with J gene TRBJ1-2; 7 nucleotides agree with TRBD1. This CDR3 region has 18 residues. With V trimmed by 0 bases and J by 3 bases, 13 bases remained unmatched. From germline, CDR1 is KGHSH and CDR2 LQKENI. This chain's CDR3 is CASSPPLIDRESDYGYTF. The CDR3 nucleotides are TGTGCCAGCTCACCACCACTCATCGACAGGGAGTCTGACTATGGCTACACCTTC. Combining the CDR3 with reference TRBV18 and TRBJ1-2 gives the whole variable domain NAGVMQNPRHLVRRRGQEARLRCSPMKGHSHVYWYRQLPEEGLKFMVYLQKENIIDESGMPKERFSAEFPKEGPSILRIQQVVRGDSAAYFCASSPPLIDRESDYGYTFGSGTRLTVV.

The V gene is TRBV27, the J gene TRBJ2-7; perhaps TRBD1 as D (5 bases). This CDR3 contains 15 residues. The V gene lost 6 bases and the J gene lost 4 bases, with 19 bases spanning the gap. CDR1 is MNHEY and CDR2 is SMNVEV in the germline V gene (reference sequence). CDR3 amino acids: CASRATGGAFYEQYF. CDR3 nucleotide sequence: TGTGCCAGCAGAGCAACAGGTGGGGCATTTTACGAGCAGTACTTC.

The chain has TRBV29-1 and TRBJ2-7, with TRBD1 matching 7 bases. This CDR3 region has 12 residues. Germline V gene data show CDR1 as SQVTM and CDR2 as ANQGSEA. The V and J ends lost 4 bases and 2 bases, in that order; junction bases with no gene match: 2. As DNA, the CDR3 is TGCAGCGTTGCCGGGACAGCCTACGAGCAGTACTTC. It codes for CSVAGTAYEQYF.

For the CDR3, the DNA is TGTGCCAGCAGCTTCATTCGACTTGGGGCAGATACGCAGTATTTT. As protein: CASSFIRLGADTQYF. V and J are TRBV7-8 and TRBJ2-3; D gene ambiguous. The germline CDR1 and CDR2 sequences are SGHVS and FQNEAQ. This CDR3 is built from 15 residues. V gave up 3 bases and J gave up 4 bases, with 14 bases separating them.

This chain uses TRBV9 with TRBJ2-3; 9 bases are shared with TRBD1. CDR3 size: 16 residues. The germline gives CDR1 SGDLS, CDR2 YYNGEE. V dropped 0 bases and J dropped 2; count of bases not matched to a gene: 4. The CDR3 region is CASSVVGDRDTDTQYF. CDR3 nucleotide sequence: TGTGCCAGCAGCGTAGTCGGGGACAGGGACACAGATACGCAGTATTTT.

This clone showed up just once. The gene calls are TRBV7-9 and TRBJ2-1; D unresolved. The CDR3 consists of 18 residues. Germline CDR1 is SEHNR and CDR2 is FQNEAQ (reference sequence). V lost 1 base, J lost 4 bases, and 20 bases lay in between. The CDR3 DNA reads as TGTGCCAGCAGCTTAGTTGGCATAAGCGTAGTGGGTTACAATGAGCAGTTCTTC. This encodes CASSLVGISVVGYNEQFF.

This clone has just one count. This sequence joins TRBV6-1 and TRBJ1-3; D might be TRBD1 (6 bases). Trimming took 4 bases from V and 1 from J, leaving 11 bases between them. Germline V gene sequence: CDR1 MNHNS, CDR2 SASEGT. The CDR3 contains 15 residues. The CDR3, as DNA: TGTGCCAGCAGTGCTCAGCAGGGGTCTGGAAACACCATATATTTT. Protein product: CASSAQQGSGNTIYF.

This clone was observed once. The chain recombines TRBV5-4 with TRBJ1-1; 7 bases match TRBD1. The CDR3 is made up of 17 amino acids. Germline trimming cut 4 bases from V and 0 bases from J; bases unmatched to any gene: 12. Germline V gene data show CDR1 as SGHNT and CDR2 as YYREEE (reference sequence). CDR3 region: CASSARRGQTMNTEAFF. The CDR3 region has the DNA TGTGCCAGCAGCGCCCGACGGGGACAGACGATGAACACTGAAGCTTTCTTT.

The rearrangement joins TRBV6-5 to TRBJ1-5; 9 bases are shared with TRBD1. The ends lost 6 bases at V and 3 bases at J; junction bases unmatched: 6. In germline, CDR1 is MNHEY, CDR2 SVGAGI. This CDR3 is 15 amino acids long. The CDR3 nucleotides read TGTGCCAGCAGGATACAGGGGGCGACCAATCAGCCCCAGCATTTT. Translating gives CASRIQGATNQPQHF.

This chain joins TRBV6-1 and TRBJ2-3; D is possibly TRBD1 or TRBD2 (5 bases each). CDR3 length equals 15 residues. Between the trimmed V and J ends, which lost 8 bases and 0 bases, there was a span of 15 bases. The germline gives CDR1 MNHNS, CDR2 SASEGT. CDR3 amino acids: CASHGDRISTDTQYF. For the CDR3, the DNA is TGTGCCAGCCACGGGGACCGGATTAGCACAGATACGCAGTATTTT.

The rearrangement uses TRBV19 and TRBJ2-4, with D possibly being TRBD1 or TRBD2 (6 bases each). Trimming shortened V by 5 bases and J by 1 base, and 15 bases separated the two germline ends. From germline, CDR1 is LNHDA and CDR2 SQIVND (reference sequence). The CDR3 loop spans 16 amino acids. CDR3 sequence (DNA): TGTGCCAGTAGTGAACCTAGCGACAGGGCCAAAAACATTCAGTACTTC. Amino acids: CASSEPSDRAKNIQYF.

In DNA form, the CDR3 reads TGTGCCAGCAGCTTGAGGGCTGGGACAGGGGAGCAGTTCTTC. It encodes CASSLRAGTGEQFF. The V gene is TRBV5-8, the J gene TRBJ2-1, with 9 bases aligning to TRBD1. Germline-derived CDR1 and CDR2 are SGHTS and YDEGEE. V shed 1 base and J 10 bases; nucleotides not matched to a gene: 6. The CDR3 is 14 amino acids.

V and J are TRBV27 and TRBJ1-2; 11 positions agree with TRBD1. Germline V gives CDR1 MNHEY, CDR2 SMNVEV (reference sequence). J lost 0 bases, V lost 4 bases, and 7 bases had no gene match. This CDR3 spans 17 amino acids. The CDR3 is CASSSRTGGLSNYGYTF. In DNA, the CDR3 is TGTGCCAGCAGTTCAAGGACAGGGGGCCTTTCTAACTATGGCTACACCTTC.

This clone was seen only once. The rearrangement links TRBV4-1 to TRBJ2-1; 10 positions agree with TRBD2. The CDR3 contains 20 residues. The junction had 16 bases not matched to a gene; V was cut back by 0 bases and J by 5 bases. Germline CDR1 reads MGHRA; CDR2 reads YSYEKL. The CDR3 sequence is CASSQDYFREASGRHNEQFF. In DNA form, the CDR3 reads TGCGCCAGCAGCCAAGATTATTTCAGAGAAGCTAGCGGGAGACACAATGAGCAGTTCTTC.

This chain's CDR3 is CASSLEGHSGTEAFF. The CDR3 DNA is TGTGCCAGCAGCTTAGAGGGGCATAGCGGCACTGAAGCTTTCTTT. This chain uses TRBV7-6 with TRBJ1-1; perhaps TRBD1 as D (5 bases). The CDR3 is 15 residues long. V lost 1 base to trimming and J lost 4 bases, with 13 bases between them. Germline V gives CDR1 SGHVS, CDR2 FNYEAQ.

CDR3 bases: TGTGCCAGCATGTTCATGGGGAACACTGAAGCTTTCTTT. Amino acids: CASMFMGNTEAFF. The chain joins TRBV6-6 to TRBJ1-1; D not resolved. Germline-derived CDR1 and CDR2 are MNHNY and SVGAGI (reference sequence). This CDR3 has 13 residues. V lost 7 bases, J lost 1 base, and 10 bases lay in between.

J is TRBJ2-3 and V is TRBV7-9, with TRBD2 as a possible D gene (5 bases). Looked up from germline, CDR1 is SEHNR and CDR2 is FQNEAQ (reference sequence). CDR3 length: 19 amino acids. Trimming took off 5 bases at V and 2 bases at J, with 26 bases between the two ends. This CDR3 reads CASSGSPLWERTYTDTQYF. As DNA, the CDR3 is TGTGCCAGCAGCGGAAGCCCCCTTTGGGAGCGAACTTACACAGATACGCAGTATTTT.

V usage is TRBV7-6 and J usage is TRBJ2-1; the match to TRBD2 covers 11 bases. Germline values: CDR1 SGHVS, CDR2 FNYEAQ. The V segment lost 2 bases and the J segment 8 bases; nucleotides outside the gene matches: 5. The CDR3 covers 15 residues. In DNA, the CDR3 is TGTGCCAGCAGCTTACTAGCGGGAGGCCTTTATGAGCAGTTCTTC. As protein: CASSLLAGGLYEQFF.

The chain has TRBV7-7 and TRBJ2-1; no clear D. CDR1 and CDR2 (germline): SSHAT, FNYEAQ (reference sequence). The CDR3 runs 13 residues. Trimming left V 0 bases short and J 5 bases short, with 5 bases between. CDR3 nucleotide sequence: TGTGCCAGCAGCTTAGCGCCGGACAATGAGCAGTTCTTC. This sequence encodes CASSLAPDNEQFF.

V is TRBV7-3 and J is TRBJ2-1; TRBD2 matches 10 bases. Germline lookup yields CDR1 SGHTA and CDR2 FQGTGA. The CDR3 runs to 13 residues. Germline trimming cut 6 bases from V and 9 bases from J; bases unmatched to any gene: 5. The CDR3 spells CASRLEREGEQFF. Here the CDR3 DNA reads TGTGCCAGCAGACTAGAGCGGGAGGGTGAGCAGTTCTTC.

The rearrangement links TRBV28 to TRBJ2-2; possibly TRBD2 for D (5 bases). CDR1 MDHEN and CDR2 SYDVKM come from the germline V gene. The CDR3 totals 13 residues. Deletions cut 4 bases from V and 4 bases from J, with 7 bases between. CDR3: CASSSRVTGELFF. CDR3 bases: TGTGCCAGCAGTTCGAGGGTCACCGGGGAGCTGTTTTTT.

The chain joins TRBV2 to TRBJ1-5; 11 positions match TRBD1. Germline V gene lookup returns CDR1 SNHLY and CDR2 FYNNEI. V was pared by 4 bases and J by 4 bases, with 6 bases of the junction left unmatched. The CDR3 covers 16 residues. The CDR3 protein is CASSGTGGNVNQPQHF. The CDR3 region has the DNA TGTGCCAGCAGTGGGACAGGGGGCAACGTAAATCAGCCCCAGCATTTT.

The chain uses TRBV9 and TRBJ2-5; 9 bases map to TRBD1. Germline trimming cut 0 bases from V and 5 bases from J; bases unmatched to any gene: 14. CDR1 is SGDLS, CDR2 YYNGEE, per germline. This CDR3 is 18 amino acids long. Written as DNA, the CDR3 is TGTGCCAGCAGCGTAGCTGGAACAGGGGGCGCGGTGTGGGAGACCCAGTACTTC. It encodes CASSVAGTGGAVWETQYF.

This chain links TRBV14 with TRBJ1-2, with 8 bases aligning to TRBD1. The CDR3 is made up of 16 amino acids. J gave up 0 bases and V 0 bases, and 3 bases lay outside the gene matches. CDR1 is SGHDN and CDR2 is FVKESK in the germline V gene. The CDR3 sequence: CASSQDDRGSNYGYTF. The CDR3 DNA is TGTGCCAGCAGCCAAGATGACAGGGGATCTAACTATGGCTACACCTTC.

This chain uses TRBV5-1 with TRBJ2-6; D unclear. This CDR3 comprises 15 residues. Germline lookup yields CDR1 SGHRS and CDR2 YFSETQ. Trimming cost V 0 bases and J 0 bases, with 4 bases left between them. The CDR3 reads CASSLGISGANVLTF. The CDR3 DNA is TGCGCCAGCAGCTTGGGGATCTCTGGGGCCAACGTCCTGACTTTC.

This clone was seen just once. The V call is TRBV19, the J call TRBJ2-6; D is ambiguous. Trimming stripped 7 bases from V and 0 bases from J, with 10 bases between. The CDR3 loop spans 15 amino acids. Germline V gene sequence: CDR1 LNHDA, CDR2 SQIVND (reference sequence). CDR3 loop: CASTPLGSGANVLTF. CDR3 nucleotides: TGTGCCAGTACTCCCCTGGGCTCTGGGGCCAACGTCCTGACTTTC.

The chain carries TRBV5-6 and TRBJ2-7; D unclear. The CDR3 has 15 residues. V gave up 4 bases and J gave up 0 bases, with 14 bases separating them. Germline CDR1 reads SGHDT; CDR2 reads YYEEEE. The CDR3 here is CASSQPSKASYEQYF. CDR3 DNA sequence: TGTGCCAGCAGCCAGCCCAGTAAAGCCTCCTACGAGCAGTACTTC.

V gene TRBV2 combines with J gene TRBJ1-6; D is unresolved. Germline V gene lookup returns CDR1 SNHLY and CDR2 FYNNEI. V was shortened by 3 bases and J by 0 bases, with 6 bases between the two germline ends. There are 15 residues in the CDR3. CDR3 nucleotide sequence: TGTGCCAGCAGTGACCTGAGCTCCTATAATTCACCCCTCCACTTT. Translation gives CASSDLSSYNSPLHF.

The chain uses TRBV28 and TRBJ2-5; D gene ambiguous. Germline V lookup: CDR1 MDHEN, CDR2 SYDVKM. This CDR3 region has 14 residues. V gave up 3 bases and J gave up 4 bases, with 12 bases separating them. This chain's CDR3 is CASSLGSSTETQYF. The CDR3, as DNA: TGTGCCAGCAGTTTGGGTAGCTCCACAGAGACCCAGTACTTC.

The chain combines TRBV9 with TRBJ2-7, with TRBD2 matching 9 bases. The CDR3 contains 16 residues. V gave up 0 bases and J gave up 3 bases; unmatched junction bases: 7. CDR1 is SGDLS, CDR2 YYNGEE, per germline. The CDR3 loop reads CASSVGGGASFYEQYF. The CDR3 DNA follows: TGTGCCAGCAGCGTAGGCGGGGGGGCCTCTTTCTACGAGCAGTACTTC.

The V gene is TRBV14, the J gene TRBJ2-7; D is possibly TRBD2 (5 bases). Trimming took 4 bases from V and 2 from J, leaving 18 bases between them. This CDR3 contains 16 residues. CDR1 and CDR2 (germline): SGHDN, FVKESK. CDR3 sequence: CASSPLFGPRAYEQYF. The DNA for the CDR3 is TGTGCCAGCAGCCCTTTGTTCGGGCCGAGGGCCTACGAGCAGTACTTC. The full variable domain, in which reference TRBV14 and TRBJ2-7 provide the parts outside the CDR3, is EAGVTQFPSHSVIEKGQTVTLRCDPISGHDNLYWYRRVMGKEIKFLLHFVKESKQDESGMPNNRFLAERTGGTYSTLKVQPAELEDSGVYFCASSPLFGPRAYEQYFGPGTRLTVT.